A single sample gave rise to the 15 T cell receptor beta chains below, sequenced in a study of CD8+CD57+ T cells in acquired aplastic anemia. The template used for profiling TCR beta VDJ and CDR3 was genomic DNA. TCRdb re-called the reads with MiXCR, one entry per CDR3 protein. The data contain some 280,000 distinct CDR3 sequences, 55% to 65% of them singletons. The material sequenced was sorted CD4+, CD8+, or CD8+CD57+ T cells (not recorded which) from PBMCs. The receptors originated from a human donor with severe aplastic anemia or a healthy control (not recorded which).

As concerns this clonotype: With a much larger clone just one base away, this may be a read error. The chain carries TRBV6-5 and TRBJ1-2; possibly TRBD1 for D (5 bases). CDR1 and CDR2 from the germline V gene are MNHEY and SVGAGI. The CDR3 consists of 17 residues. CDR3 coding DNA: TGTGCCAACAGTGAAGTCCCTCTGAAGGGGTGGTCGGGTGGCTACACCTTC. Translation gives CANSEVPLKGWSGGYTF.

The chain recombines TRBV28 with TRBJ1-5; 8 bases map to TRBD1. V shed 4 bases and J 10 bases; nucleotides not matched to a gene: 12. The CDR3 is 15 amino acids. Germline CDR1 MDHEN, CDR2 SYDVKM. CDR3 in amino acids: CASSSPGTGHNPQHF. In DNA, the CDR3 is TGTGCCAGCAGTTCTCCCGGGACAGGCCATAATCCCCAGCATTTT.

This chain connects TRBV7-2 to TRBJ2-1, with 7 bases that match TRBD2. Losses at the gene ends were 5 bases for V and 5 bases for J; bases not matched to a gene: 9. Germline V gives CDR1 SGHTA, CDR2 FQGNSA. This CDR3 has 15 amino acids. This CDR3 reads CASSRGWEGHNEQFF. The CDR3 region has the DNA TGTGCCAGCAGCCGGGGGTGGGAGGGCCACAATGAGCAGTTCTTC.

On this clonotype itself: This may be a read error, as it is one base from a much larger clone. The chain uses TRBV19 and TRBJ1-2, with TRBD1 matching 9 bases. Per germline, CDR1 LNHDA and CDR2 SQIVND (reference sequence). The V gene end was trimmed by 7 bases and the J gene end by 4 bases; junction bases not matched to a gene: 10. The CDR3 sequence is 15 residues long. The CDR3 protein is CASTSTGGPGYGYTF. The CDR3 region has the DNA TGTGCCAGTACCTCGACAGGGGGACCAGGCTATGGCTACACCTTC.

This clonotype was recorded once. The CDR3 sequence is CASSPAGQGNSPLHF. Here the CDR3 DNA reads TGTGCCAGCAGCCCTGCGGGACAGGGAAATTCACCCCTCCACTTT. This chain joins TRBV25-1 and TRBJ1-6, with 9 bases identical to TRBD1. V lost 6 bases and J lost 7; bases outside the gene matches: 7. The CDR3 extends over 15 amino acids. CDR1 and CDR2 from the germline V gene are MGHDK and SYGVNS.

The chain recombines TRBV2 with TRBJ2-3; 7 nucleotides agree with TRBD2. After removal of 4 bases from V and 6 bases from J, the junction contained 7 bases not matched to a gene. Germline values: CDR1 SNHLY, CDR2 FYNNEI. There are 14 residues in the CDR3. The CDR3 spells CASSASGTWDTQYF. The CDR3 DNA sequence: TGTGCCAGCAGTGCCAGCGGGACCTGGGATACGCAGTATTTT.

The rearrangement uses TRBV7-8 and TRBJ1-3; D gene ambiguous. Germline V gives CDR1 SGHVS, CDR2 FQNEAQ. The CDR3 extends over 16 amino acids. V lost 5 bases, J lost 0 bases, and 14 bases lay in between. The CDR3 here is CASSPDRVYSGNTIYF. CDR3 sequence (DNA): TGTGCCAGCAGCCCGGACCGGGTTTACTCTGGAAACACCATATATTTT.

This clonotype was recorded a few times. The genes are TRBV7-3 and TRBJ2-1; tentative D call: TRBD1 (6 bases). V shed 5 bases and J shed 10 bases, with 9 bases lying between them. The CDR3 has 11 residues. Per the germline V gene, CDR1 is SGHTA and CDR2 is FQGTGA. CDR3: CASSVDREQFF. CDR3 DNA sequence: TGTGCCAGCAGCGTCGACAGGGAGCAGTTCTTC.

In its sample, this clonotype was seen many times. Here the CDR3 DNA reads TGCGCCAGCAGCCAAGATCCGGGGGGCGGTGACACCGGGGAGCTGTTTTTT. It encodes CASSQDPGGGDTGELFF. This chain connects TRBV4-3 to TRBJ2-2, with D possibly being TRBD2 (7 bases). CDR1 is LGHNA, CDR2 YSLEER, per germline. The CDR3 length is 17 residues. V lost 0 bases and J 3 bases, leaving 14 bases between the germline ends.

V and J are TRBV10-3 and TRBJ2-6; D is perhaps TRBD1 (6 bases). V lost 4 bases and J 0 bases, leaving 7 bases between the germline ends. Germline V gene lookup returns CDR1 ENHRY and CDR2 SYGVKD. This CDR3 is 15 amino acids long. CDR3 residues: CAISGQVSGANVLTF. The CDR3 DNA reads as TGTGCCATCAGTGGACAGGTCTCTGGGGCCAACGTCCTGACTTTC.

J is TRBJ1-1 and V is TRBV15; D might be TRBD1 (5 bases). V was cut by 0 bases and J by 5 bases, with 13 bases left in between. The CDR3 has 15 amino acids. Looked up from germline, CDR1 is LNHNV and CDR2 is YYDKDF (reference sequence). The CDR3 is CATSRERAGLTEAFF. Written as DNA, the CDR3 is TGTGCCACCAGCAGAGAAAGGGCAGGGTTGACTGAAGCTTTCTTT.

The chain has TRBV3-1 and TRBJ2-1, with TRBD2 matching over 7 bases. The CDR3 runs 15 residues. V was pared by 1 base and J by 4 bases, with 4 bases of the junction left unmatched. The germline V gene encodes CDR1 LGHDT and CDR2 YNNKEL (reference sequence). In DNA, the CDR3 is TGTGCCAGCAGCCAAGCGCTAGCGGTTTACAATGAGCAGTTCTTC. Translated: CASSQALAVYNEQFF.

This chain links TRBV24-1 with TRBJ2-7; D may match TRBD1 or TRBD2 (5 bases each). V lost 8 bases to trimming and J lost 4 bases, with 17 bases between them. This CDR3 spans 14 amino acids. The germline V gene encodes CDR1 KGHDR and CDR2 SFDVKD. The CDR3 is CATTLTGTAYEQYF. The DNA for the CDR3 is TGTGCCACCACCCTAACCGGGACGGCTTACGAGCAGTACTTC.

This clonotype was seen many times. The V gene is TRBV19, the J gene TRBJ1-2; D is unclear. This CDR3 has 13 residues. The V gene lost 4 bases and the J gene lost 3 bases, with 9 bases spanning the gap. Germline V gene sequence: CDR1 LNHDA, CDR2 SQIVND (reference sequence). CDR3 nucleotides: TGTGCCAGTAGTACCCGGGATTACTATGGCTACACCTTC. Residues: CASSTRDYYGYTF.

The chain has TRBV19 and TRBJ1-1, with 9 bases matching TRBD1. CDR1 LNHDA and CDR2 SQIVND come from the germline V gene (reference sequence). This CDR3 is 14 amino acids long. Germline trimming cut 3 bases from V and 4 bases from J; bases unmatched to any gene: 3. The CDR3 DNA is TGTGCCAGTAGTATGGGACAGGGAGTCACTGAAGCTTTCTTT. It codes for CASSMGQGVTEAFF.